Following are 19 T cell receptor beta chains from one sample sequenced in a study of naive CD8 T cells in extremely preterm neonates. Without labor or membrane rupture, elective cesareans at about 35-43 weeks supplied term cord blood. The assay was immunoSEQ multiplex PCR, and TCRdb's table has in-frame clones only and misses some. The table has 6,000 to 9,000 clones, roughly nine tenths seen once. The sample taken for sequencing was naive CD8+ T cells from cord blood. The receptors here all came from a newborn in good health.

The rearrangement uses TRBV5-1 and TRBJ2-5; no reliable D call. Germline-derived CDR1 and CDR2 are SGHRS and YFSETQ. This CDR3 comprises 15 residues. Trimming shortened V by 1 base and J by 2 bases, and 12 bases separated the two germline ends. CDR3 nucleotides: TGCGCCAGCAGCTTGAGTCCTGCAGAACAAGAGACCCAGTACTTC. Its protein is CASSLSPAEQETQYF.

The rearrangement joins TRBV19 to TRBJ2-5; the D gene is possibly TRBD1 (6 bases). The J call could be wrong; TRBJ2-7 is a better fit for the DNA end. Germline CDR1 is LNHDA and CDR2 is SQIVND (reference sequence). This CDR3 contains 13 residues. The CDR3 loop is CASSIGDTYEQYF. The CDR3 DNA reads TGTGCCAGTAGTATAGGGGACACCTACGAGCAGTACTTC.

This chain joins TRBV29-1 and TRBJ2-3; 14 nucleotides agree with TRBD2. CDR1 and CDR2 from the germline V gene are SQVTM and ANQGSEA. The V gene end was trimmed by 6 bases and the J gene end by 5 bases; junction bases not matched to a gene: 16. There are 18 residues in the CDR3. This chain's CDR3 is CSVKTGLAGGLGRDTQYF. Written as DNA, the CDR3 is TGCAGCGTAAAAACCGGACTAGCGGGGGGTCTAGGGAGAGATACGCAGTATTTT.

The V gene is TRBV19, the J gene TRBJ1-1; tentatively, D is TRBD1 (6 bases). This CDR3 is 14 amino acids long. Germline V gene lookup returns CDR1 LNHDA and CDR2 SQIVND (reference sequence). V shed 1 base and J shed 1 base, with 7 bases lying between them. The CDR3 here is CASSIGQENTEAFF. The CDR3 region has the DNA TGTGCCAGTAGTATAGGACAGGAGAACACTGAAGCTTTCTTT.

There are a few counts of this clone. The chain is built from TRBV19 and TRBJ2-7; possibly TRBD2 for D (6 bases). The CDR3 totals 13 residues. The V and J ends lost 3 bases and 5 bases respectively, with 11 bases between them. Germline CDR1 and CDR2: LNHDA and SQIVND (reference sequence). This chain's CDR3 is CASSIPGVDEQYF. The CDR3 DNA follows: TGTGCCAGTAGTATTCCGGGAGTGGACGAGCAGTACTTC.

V usage is TRBV7-8 and J usage is TRBJ1-1; 8 bases fit TRBD1. The ends lost 5 bases at V and 5 bases at J; junction bases unmatched: 7. Germline lookup yields CDR1 SGHVS and CDR2 FQNEAQ. The CDR3 is 14 residues long. CDR3 residues: CASSVGQGRTEAFF. CDR3 nucleotide sequence: TGTGCCAGCAGCGTAGGACAGGGAAGGACTGAAGCTTTCTTT.

The rearrangement uses TRBV9 and TRBJ2-7, with a tentative D call TRBD2 (6 bases). Germline values: CDR1 SGDLS, CDR2 YYNGEE. CDR3 size: 14 residues. Trimming removed 0 bases at V and 5 bases at J, with 12 bases between. CDR3 region: CASSVGGGIDEQYF. As DNA, the CDR3 is TGTGCCAGCAGCGTAGGAGGAGGGATCGACGAGCAGTACTTC.

The gene calls are TRBV2 and TRBJ1-4, with TRBD1 matching over 7 bases. V was pared by 0 bases and J by 5 bases, with 3 bases of the junction left unmatched. Germline V gene sequence: CDR1 SNHLY, CDR2 FYNNEI. This CDR3 spans 15 amino acids. CDR3 protein: CASSEALTGNEKLFF. CDR3 nucleotides: TGTGCCAGCAGTGAAGCGCTGACAGGGAATGAAAAACTGTTTTTT.

The genes are TRBV11-2 and TRBJ2-7; TRBD1 matches at 8 bases. Germline CDR1 and CDR2: SGHAT and FQNNGV. The V gene end was trimmed by 3 bases and the J gene end by 1 base; junction bases not matched to a gene: 8. CDR3 length equals 16 residues. The CDR3 loop reads CASSFPGTGGSYEQYF. The CDR3 DNA is TGTGCCAGCAGCTTCCCGGGCACAGGGGGATCCTACGAGCAGTACTTC.

The rearrangement links TRBV29-1 to TRBJ2-5, with 10 bases aligning to TRBD1. This CDR3 has 12 residues. CDR1 is SQVTM and CDR2 is ANQGSEA in the germline V gene. Trimming at V came to 3 bases and at J to 11 bases, leaving 6 bases not matched to a gene. The CDR3 nucleotides read TGCAGCGTTGAGACAGGGGGCAGGGAGCAGTACTTC. Protein: CSVETGGREQYF.

With regard to this clone: Other DNA sequences from this sample encode an identical CDR3 as well. The chain links TRBV7-2 to TRBJ2-7; 11 bases agree with TRBD2. The CDR3 sequence is 15 residues long. Germline values: CDR1 SGHTA, CDR2 FQGNSA. The V segment lost 4 bases and the J segment 0 bases; nucleotides outside the gene matches: 2. The CDR3 loop reads CASSSGLAGSYEQYF. In nucleotides, the CDR3 is TGTGCCAGCAGCTCCGGACTAGCGGGCTCCTACGAGCAGTACTTC.

This clone appeared once. The V call is TRBV2, the J call TRBJ2-3, with 11 nucleotides matching TRBD2. CDR1 SNHLY and CDR2 FYNNEI come from the germline V gene. This CDR3 is built from 16 residues. The ends lost 6 bases at V and 7 bases at J; junction bases unmatched: 12. The CDR3 spells CASRGSGGGTSYTQYF. In nucleotides, the CDR3 is TGTGCCAGCAGGGGTAGCGGGGGGGGGACGTCTTATACGCAGTATTTT.

CDR3 sequence reads: CASSLLDSFTDTQYF. CDR3 nucleotide sequence: TGTGCCAGCAGTTTACTGGACTCTTTCACAGATACGCAGTATTTT. The chain employs TRBV27 and TRBJ2-3; maybe TRBD2 (5 bases). From germline, CDR1 is MNHEY and CDR2 SMNVEV (reference sequence). V lost 2 bases and J 2 bases, leaving 11 bases between the germline ends. The CDR3 sequence is 15 residues long.

The V and J genes are TRBV7-8 and TRBJ2-7; 7 bases align to TRBD1. Looked up from germline, CDR1 is SGHVS and CDR2 is FQNEAQ. The V segment lost 4 bases and the J segment 0 bases; nucleotides outside the gene matches: 3. The CDR3 consists of 14 residues. CDR3 coding DNA: TGTGCCAGCAGCTCCCGGGACAGCTCCTACGAGCAGTACTTC. This translates into CASSSRDSSYEQYF.

This chain joins TRBV7-9 and TRBJ1-1; 10 bases align to TRBD1. The CDR3 runs to 15 residues. CDR1 SEHNR and CDR2 FQNEAQ come from the germline V gene (reference sequence). V shed 5 bases and J 4 bases; nucleotides not matched to a gene: 7. CDR3 in amino acids: CASSVDRGHGTEAFF. The CDR3 DNA reads TGTGCCAGCAGCGTAGACAGGGGGCATGGCACTGAAGCTTTCTTT.

This chain connects TRBV5-6 to TRBJ1-2, with unresolved D. Per germline, CDR1 SGHDT and CDR2 YYEEEE. The CDR3 extends over 15 amino acids. The V end was cut by 1 base, the J end by 4 bases, with 14 bases between. The CDR3 loop is CASSLRITVFYGYTF. CDR3 coding DNA: TGTGCCAGCAGCTTGCGTATTACAGTGTTCTATGGCTACACCTTC. The full variable domain, completed using reference TRBV5-6 and TRBJ1-2, is DAGVTQSPTHLIKTRGQQVTLRCSPKSGHDTVSWYQQALGQGPQFIFQYYEEEERQRGNFPDRFSGHQFPNYSSELNVNALLLGDSALYLCASSLRITVFYGYTFGSGTRLTVV.

The genes are TRBV21-1 and TRBJ2-7; no DNA check was done on the table's D call, TRBD1. TRBV21-1 is shown as a pseudogene. The CDR3 runs 14 residues. Here the CDR3 reads CASSPSDRAYEQYF. The CDR3 DNA reads as TGTGCCAGCAGCCCTTCGGACAGGGCCTACGAGCAGTACTTC.

V and J are TRBV5-6 and TRBJ1-2; 7 bases agree with TRBD1. In germline, CDR1 is SGHDT, CDR2 YYEEEE. This CDR3 has 15 amino acids. V shed 5 bases and J 0 bases; nucleotides not matched to a gene: 7. The CDR3 coding sequence is TGTGCCAGCAGTCGTGACAGGGAGGCTAACTATGGCTACACCTTC. As protein: CASSRDREANYGYTF.

This clone was detected once. The J gene is TRBJ1-1, the V gene TRBV5-6; D remains unclear. Trimming removed 4 bases at V and 1 base at J, with 11 bases between. Germline CDR1 SGHDT, CDR2 YYEEEE. The CDR3 has 14 amino acids. CDR3 nucleotide sequence: TGTGCCAGCAGCCTAATGTTGCGGAACACTGAAGCTTTCTTT. Amino acids: CASSLMLRNTEAFF.